Listed below are T cell receptor beta chains from one sample, sequenced in a study of control samples from healthy donors and cancer patients. Measured with immunoSEQ multiplex PCR; TCRdb has only the in-frame clones, and not every one. The sample includes roughly 41,000 clones, 90% to 95% of them seen just once. The source material was blood. The source of these receptors is a man aged 60 to 69 in good health. CDR3s include the opening cysteine and the closing phenylalanine or tryptophan. The D gene is left open where the match is weak. Clone size appears in some rows only: once, few, many, or a class for an expanded clone.

clone_size j_call v_call d_call cdr3_nt cdr3_aa
once TRBJ2-7 TRBV5-1 - TGCGCCAGCAGCTTGCTGAGCTCCTACGAGCAGTACTTC CASSLLSSYEQYF
- TRBJ2-3 TRBV10-1 TRBD1 TGCGCCAGCAGTGCCCTACAGGGGGAAGGAACAGATACGCAGTATTTT CASSALQGEGTDTQYF
medium-sized TRBJ2-7 TRBV2 - TGTGCCAGCACCCGAGACCCAGGGGTCGGCGAGCAGTACTTC CASTRDPGVGEQYF
- TRBJ2-1 TRBV11-3 TRBD1 TGTGCCAGCAGCTTCACCGGGACAGTTTATCAAGCGGACTACAATGAGCAGTTCTTC CASSFTGTVYQADYNEQFF
- TRBJ2-7 TRBV19 TRBD2 TGTGCCAGTAGTATGGGACTAGCGGCCTACGAGCAGTACTTC CASSMGLAAYEQYF
- TRBJ1-1 TRBV19 - TGTGCCAGTAGTAGTGGGTCTGCAGCGATGAACACTGAAGCTTTCTTT CASSSGSAAMNTEAFF
- TRBJ1-5 TRBV6-2/TRBV6-3 TRBD1 TGTGCCAGCAGTGGGCCCGGACAGGGAGTGGGACCCAATCAGCCCCAGCATTTT CASSGPGQGVGPNQPQHF
- TRBJ1-5 TRBV27 - TGTGCCAGCAGTTTACCTAATCAGCCCCAGCATTTT CASSLPNQPQHF
- TRBJ1-1 TRBV29-1 TRBD1 TGCAGCGTTGATGGACAGGGATTACCTTACACTGAAGCTTTCTTT CSVDGQGLPYTEAFF
- TRBJ2-1 TRBV28 - TGTGCCAGCACAGCGGACTTTTACAATGAGCAGTTCTTC CASTADFYNEQFF
- TRBJ2-7 TRBV7-6 - TGTGCCAGCAGCTTAGCGACCGGGGCCTACGAGCAGTACTTC CASSLATGAYEQYF
- TRBJ2-7 TRBV7-9 - TGTGCCAGCAGCTTAATGGGGACCGAGCAGTACTTC CASSLMGTEQYF
- TRBJ2-7 TRBV30 - TGTGCCTGGGCTACCGCCTACGAGCAGTACTTC CAWATAYEQYF
- TRBJ1-5 TRBV1 - TGCACCAGCAGCCGTGGTAGGGGGGCGAGTCAGCCCCAGCATTTT CTSSRGRGASQPQHF
- TRBJ2-5 TRBV9 TRBD1 TGTGCCAGCAGCGTAGAATTGACAGGGGCAGAGACCCAGTACTTC CASSVELTGAETQYF
- TRBJ2-7 TRBV19 - TGTGCCAGTAGTTCAATGGATACTGTAGCCTACGAGCAGTACTTC CASSSMDTVAYEQYF
- TRBJ2-1 TRBV9 - TGTGCCAGCAGCGTAGCACGGACTATGGCTAGCTCCTACAATGAGCAGTTCTTC CASSVARTMASSYNEQFF
- TRBJ2-1 TRBV25-1 - TGTGCCAGCAGGGAAGGCTCCTACAATGAGCAGTTCTTC CASREGSYNEQFF